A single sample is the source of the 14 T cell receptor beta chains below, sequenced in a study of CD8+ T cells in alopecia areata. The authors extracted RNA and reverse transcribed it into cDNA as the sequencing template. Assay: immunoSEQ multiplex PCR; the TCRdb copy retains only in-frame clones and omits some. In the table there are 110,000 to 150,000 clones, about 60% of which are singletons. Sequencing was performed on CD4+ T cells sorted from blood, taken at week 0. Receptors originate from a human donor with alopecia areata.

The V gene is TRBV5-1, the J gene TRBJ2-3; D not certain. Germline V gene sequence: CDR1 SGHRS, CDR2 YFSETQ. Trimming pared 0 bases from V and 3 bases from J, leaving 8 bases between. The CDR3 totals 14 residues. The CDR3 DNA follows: TGCGCCAGCAGCTTGGGGGCCAGGACAGATACGCAGTATTTT. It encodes CASSLGARTDTQYF.

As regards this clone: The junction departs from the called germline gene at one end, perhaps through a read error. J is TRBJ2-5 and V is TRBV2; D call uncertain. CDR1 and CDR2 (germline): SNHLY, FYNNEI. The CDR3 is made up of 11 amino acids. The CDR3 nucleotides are TGTGCCAGCGTCCTCCAAGGGACCCAGTACTTC. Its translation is CASVLQGTQYF.

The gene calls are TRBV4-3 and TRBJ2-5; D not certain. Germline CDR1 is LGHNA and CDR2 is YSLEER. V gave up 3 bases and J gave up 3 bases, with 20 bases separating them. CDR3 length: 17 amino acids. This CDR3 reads CASSQAPDLRKKETQYF. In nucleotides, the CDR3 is TGCGCCAGCAGCCAGGCCCCGGACCTTCGGAAAAAAGAGACCCAGTACTTC.

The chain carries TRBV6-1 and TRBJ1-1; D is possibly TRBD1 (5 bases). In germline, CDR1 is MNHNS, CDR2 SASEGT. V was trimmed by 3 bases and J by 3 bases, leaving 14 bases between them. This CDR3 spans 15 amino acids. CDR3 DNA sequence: TGTGCCAGCAGTGAGGGACGGGGGTTGGACACTGAAGCTTTCTTT. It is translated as CASSEGRGLDTEAFF.

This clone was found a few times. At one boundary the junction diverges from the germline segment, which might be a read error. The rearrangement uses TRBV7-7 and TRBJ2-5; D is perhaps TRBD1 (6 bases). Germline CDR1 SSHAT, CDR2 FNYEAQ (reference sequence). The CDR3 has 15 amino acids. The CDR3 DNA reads TGTGCTAGCAGCCGAGCAGGACAGTACCAAGAGACCCAGTACTTC. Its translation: CASSRAGQYQETQYF.

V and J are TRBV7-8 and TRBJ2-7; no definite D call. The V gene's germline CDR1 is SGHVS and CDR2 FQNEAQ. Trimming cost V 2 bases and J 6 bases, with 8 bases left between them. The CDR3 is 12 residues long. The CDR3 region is CASSLIVGEQYF. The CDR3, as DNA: TGTGCCAGCAGCTTAATAGTAGGCGAGCAGTACTTC.

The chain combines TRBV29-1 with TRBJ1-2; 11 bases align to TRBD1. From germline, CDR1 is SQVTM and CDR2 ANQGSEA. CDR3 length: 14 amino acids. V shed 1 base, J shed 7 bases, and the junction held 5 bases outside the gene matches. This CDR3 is CSVEVGQGAGGYTF. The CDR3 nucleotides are TGCAGCGTTGAAGTAGGACAGGGGGCTGGTGGCTACACCTTC.

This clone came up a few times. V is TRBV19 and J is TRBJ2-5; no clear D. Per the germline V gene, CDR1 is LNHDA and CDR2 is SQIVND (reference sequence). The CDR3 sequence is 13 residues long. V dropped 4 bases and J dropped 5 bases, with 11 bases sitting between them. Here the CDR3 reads CASSTHHRETQYF. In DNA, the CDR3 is TGTGCCAGTAGTACACATCACCGGGAGACCCAGTACTTC.

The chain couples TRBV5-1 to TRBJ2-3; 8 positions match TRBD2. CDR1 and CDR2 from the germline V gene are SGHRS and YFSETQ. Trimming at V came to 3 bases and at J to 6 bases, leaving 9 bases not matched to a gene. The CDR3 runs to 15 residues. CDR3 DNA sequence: TGCGCCAGCAGCTCTATCGGGGGGGCAAGTGATACGCAGTATTTT. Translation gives CASSSIGGASDTQYF. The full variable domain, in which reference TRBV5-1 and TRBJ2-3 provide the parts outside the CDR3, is KAGVTQTPRYLIKTRGQQVTLSCSPISGHRSVSWYQQTPGQGLQFLFEYFSETQRNKGNFPGRFSGRQFSNSRSEMNVSTLELGDSALYLCASSSIGGASDTQYFGPGTRLTVL.

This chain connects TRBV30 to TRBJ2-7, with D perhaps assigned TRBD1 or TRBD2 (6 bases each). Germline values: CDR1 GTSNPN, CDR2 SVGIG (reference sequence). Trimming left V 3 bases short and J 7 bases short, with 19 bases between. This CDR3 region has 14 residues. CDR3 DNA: TGTGCCTGGAGCGACAAATCCGGGGGCTTAGAGCAGTACTTC. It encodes CAWSDKSGGLEQYF.

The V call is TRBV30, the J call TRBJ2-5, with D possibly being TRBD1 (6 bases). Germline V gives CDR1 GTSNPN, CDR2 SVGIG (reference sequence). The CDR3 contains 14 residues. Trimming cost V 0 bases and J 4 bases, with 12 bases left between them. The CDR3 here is CAWSVTQGRETQYF. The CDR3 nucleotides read TGTGCCTGGAGTGTAACACAGGGAAGAGAGACCCAGTACTTC. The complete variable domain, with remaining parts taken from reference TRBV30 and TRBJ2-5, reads SQTIHQWPATLVQPVGSPLSLECTVEGTSNPNLYWYRQAAGRGLQLLFYSVGIGQISSEVPQNLSASRPQDRQFILSSKKLLLSDSGFYLCAWSVTQGRETQYFGPGTRLLVL.

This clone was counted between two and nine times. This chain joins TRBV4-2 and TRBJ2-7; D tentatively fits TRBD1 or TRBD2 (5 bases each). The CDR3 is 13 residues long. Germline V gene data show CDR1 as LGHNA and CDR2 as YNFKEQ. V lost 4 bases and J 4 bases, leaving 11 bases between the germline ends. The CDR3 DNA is TGTGCCAGCAGCCGAGAGTGGGGGTACGAGCAGTACTTC. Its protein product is CASSREWGYEQYF.

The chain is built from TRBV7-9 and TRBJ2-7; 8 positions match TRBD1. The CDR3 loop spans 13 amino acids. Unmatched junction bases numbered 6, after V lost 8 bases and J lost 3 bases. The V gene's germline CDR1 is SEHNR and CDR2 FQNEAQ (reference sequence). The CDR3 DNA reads TGTGCCAGCGTCTCAGGGGGCGGCTACGAGCAGTACTTC. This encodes CASVSGGGYEQYF.

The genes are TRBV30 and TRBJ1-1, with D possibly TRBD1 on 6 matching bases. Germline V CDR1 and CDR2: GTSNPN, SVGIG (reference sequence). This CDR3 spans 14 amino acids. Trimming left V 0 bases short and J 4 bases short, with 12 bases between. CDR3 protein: CAWSVTGGSTEAFF. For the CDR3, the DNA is TGTGCCTGGAGTGTAACCGGGGGCAGCACTGAAGCTTTCTTT.